This T cell receptor (beta chain) appears in the sequencing data of a study of cytomegalovirus exposure and HLA in healthy donors (dated by TCRdb to 2016 to 2017). For context, the study as a whole: A later analysis indicated that the 95 to 150 validation repertoires were generated on the platform also employed for the roughly 650 repertoires of the first cohort. Along with the 666-subject first cohort, a separate validation cohort of some 130 different subjects was used. High-throughput TCR immunosequencing, statistical association of individual TCRs with disease status, and machine learning were combined to predict cytomegalovirus infection status. The study aimed to test whether signatures of past pathogen exposure could be identified by cataloging public T cell receptors.

Worth noting for this clone: Its antigen remains unidentified. No clone much larger than this one lies a single base away; base qualities are absent.

Receptor libraries were prepared by the immunoSEQ multiplex PCR assay. Processing in the source paper ran as follows. A statistical classification framework was developed to diagnose cytomegalovirus status using the catalog of TCR beta chain sequences. TCRdb limited this immuneACCESS table to in-frame rearrangements with V and J called. A share of clones is missing; checked studies link under half to unresolved V genes, and the rest is unexplained. The V and J calls and clone size come from that table; D and trimming were worked out from the DNA. The sample table holds roughly 120,000 clones, of which almost 90% were seen once. The ten largest make up about 2% of the sample. Compared with germline, V lacks 0 bases and J lacks 4 bases; bases without a gene match: 7. Based on the germline V gene (reference sequence), the CDR1 and CDR2 sequences are GTSNPN and SVGIG. Inclusive of the bounding cysteine and phenylalanine, the CDR3 is 15 residues long. Only CDR3 DNA remains: 45 bases, in frame from the first base.

The donors were included in the validation cohort of around 120 subjects, a group kept apart from the roughly 690-subject first cohort. Points the paper makes about the study in general: Cytomegalovirus status was reported to be diagnosed by the classifier with high specificity and sensitivity in both the original and validation cohorts. According to the authors, the approach could potentially be generalized to other disease states and immunological phenotypes. The validation cohort had no HLA typing available for a later analysis, so co-occurrence within that cohort was assessed over all 130 or so repertoires. The study listed 170 or so TCR beta chains as associated with cytomegalovirus. A few of the identified cytomegalovirus-associated TCR beta chains were confirmed in vitro to be specific for cytomegalovirus antigens. While some public TCRs were present in many individuals, most TCR sequences turned up only very rarely across donors. A later analysis found that TCRs clustered in the first cohort also tended to co-occur in the 130 or so validation repertoires, with just under 95% of cluster scores above 0.

The sample was PBMCs. Recombination connected TRBV30 to TRBJ2-3, with 7 central nucleotides matching TRBD2. This TCR was sampled from a woman younger than 35 in good health and CMV-seronegative. The nucleotide sequence is TGTGCCTGGAGTGTCGGAAGCGGGAATGCAGATACGCAGTATTTT. It specifies CAWSVGSGNADTQYF. Extended through the reference TRBV30 and TRBJ2-3 proteins, this CDR3 yields the full variable domain: SQTIHQWPATLVQPVGSPLSLECTVEGTSNPNLYWYRQAAGRGLQLLFYSVGIGQISSEVPQNLSASRPQDRQFILSSKKLLLSDSGFYLCAWSVGSGNADTQYFGPGTRLTVL.